Listed below are T cell receptor beta chains from one sample, sequenced in a study of cytomegalovirus exposure and HLA in healthy donors. Generated by immunoSEQ multiplex PCR, the TCRdb table keeps only in-frame clones and is missing some. The sample records more than 80,000 clones, roughly 96% being singletons. The sample consisted of PBMCs. The source of these receptors is a woman in her late teens or twenties in good health and CMV-seronegative. Each CDR3 is given with its conserved first and last residue. D genes are given only for firm matches. Size tells how often a clone was seen (once, few, many) or the class of an expanded clone, and some rows leave it out.

size: few
J: TRBJ2-7
D: -
V: TRBV10-3
CDR3: CAITPGARYEQYF
DNA: TGTGCCATCACCCCGGGAGCGCGATACGAGCAGTACTTC

size: once
J: TRBJ2-1
D: -
V: TRBV2
CDR3: CSLVGAGNEQFF
DNA: TGCTCCCTGGTGGGGGCTGGGAATGAGCAGTTCTTC

size: -
J: TRBJ1-5
D: -
V: TRBV28
CDR3: CASTSDFMVMSLNQPQHF
DNA: TGTGCCAGCACCTCAGATTTCATGGTAATGTCTTTGAATCAGCCCCAGCATTTT

size: -
J: TRBJ1-5
D: -
V: TRBV21-1
CDR3: CARADRTNQPQHF
DNA: TGTGCCAGGGCGGACAGGACGAATCAGCCCCAGCATTTT

size: once
J: TRBJ1-1
D: -
V: TRBV19
CDR3: CASRDRIWDSTLHTEAFF
DNA: TGTGCCAGTAGGGACCGGATTTGGGACTCCACGCTGCACACTGAAGCTTTCTTT

size: -
J: TRBJ2-5
D: -
V: TRBV5-6
CDR3: CASSLVQIQETQYF
DNA: TGTGCCAGCAGCTTAGTCCAGATCCAAGAGACCCAGTACTTC

size: -
J: TRBJ2-1
D: TRBD2
V: TRBV7-6
CDR3: CASSLGVSGRDGNEQFF
DNA: TGTGCCAGCAGCTTAGGAGTAAGCGGGAGGGATGGGAATGAGCAGTTCTTC

size: -
J: TRBJ2-1
D: -
V: TRBV25-1
CDR3: CASSEPRDYNEQFF
DNA: TGTGCCAGCAGTGAACCTCGGGATTACAATGAGCAGTTCTTC

size: once
J: TRBJ1-2
D: -
V: TRBV10-3
CDR3: CAISDSGGRGNAYGYTF
DNA: TGTGCCATCAGTGATTCGGGGGGGCGGGGGAATGCATATGGCTACACCTTC

size: -
J: TRBJ2-7
D: -
V: TRBV5-6
CDR3: CASSRRYEQYF
DNA: TGTGCCAGCAGCCGTCGGTACGAGCAGTACTTC

size: -
J: TRBJ2-1
D: TRBD1
V: TRBV10-1
CDR3: CASRSDRGYEQFF
DNA: TGCGCCAGCAGGTCGGACAGGGGGTATGAGCAGTTCTTC

size: once
J: TRBJ1-1
D: -
V: TRBV14
CDR3: CASSTTLTGTFNTEAFF
DNA: TGTGCCAGCAGCACTACTTTGACCGGGACATTCAACACTGAAGCTTTCTTT

size: -
J: TRBJ2-7
D: -
V: TRBV28
CDR3: CASSDPRTVSYEQYF
DNA: TGTGCCAGCAGCGACCCAAGGACTGTTTCCTACGAGCAGTACTTC

size: -
J: TRBJ1-5
D: TRBD1
V: TRBV10-2
CDR3: CASSESRQGRSNQPQHF
DNA: TGCGCCAGCAGTGAGTCTAGACAGGGACGGAGCAATCAGCCCCAGCATTTT

size: -
J: TRBJ2-5
D: -
V: TRBV30
CDR3: CAWSPSVQETQYF
DNA: TGTGCCTGGAGCCCTTCCGTGCAAGAGACCCAGTACTTC

size: -
J: TRBJ1-4
D: -
V: TRBV5-1
CDR3: CASSRGTFMDEKLFF
DNA: TGCGCCAGCAGCCGAGGGACTTTTATGGATGAAAAACTGTTTTTT

size: -
J: TRBJ1-4
D: -
V: TRBV15
CDR3: CATSPTQREKLFF
DNA: TGTGCCACCAGCCCAACCCAGCGTGAAAAACTGTTTTTT

size: -
J: TRBJ1-2
D: TRBD1
V: TRBV10-1
CDR3: CASSVDRGHGYTF
DNA: TGCGCCAGCAGTGTCGACAGGGGGCATGGCTACACCTTC

size: -
J: TRBJ2-7
D: TRBD2
V: TRBV5-1
CDR3: CASSLPSGSYEQYF
DNA: TGCGCCAGCAGCCTCCCTAGCGGATCCTACGAGCAGTACTTC

size: -
J: TRBJ1-2
D: -
V: TRBV28
CDR3: CASSPMSDLGGYGYTF
DNA: TGTGCCAGCAGTCCGATGTCGGATCTAGGAGGCTATGGCTACACCTTC

size: -
J: TRBJ1-2
D: -
V: TRBV11-2
CDR3: CASSVNAGGYTF
DNA: TGTGCCAGCAGCGTGAATGCGGGGGGCTACACCTTC

size: -
J: TRBJ1-1
D: TRBD1
V: TRBV27
CDR3: CASSSPGQGHTEAFF
DNA: TGTGCCAGCAGTTCCCCGGGACAGGGGCACACTGAAGCTTTCTTT

size: once
J: TRBJ2-2
D: TRBD1
V: TRBV16
CDR3: CASSQWVHRDRVNTGELFF
DNA: TGTGCCAGCAGCCAATGGGTGCACCGGGACAGGGTAAACACCGGGGAGCTGTTTTTT

size: few
J: TRBJ2-7
D: -
V: TRBV7-9
CDR3: CASSLLASSYEQYF
DNA: TGTGCCAGCAGCTTACTAGCCTCCTCCTACGAGCAGTACTTC

size: -
J: TRBJ2-3
D: TRBD2
V: TRBV7-9
CDR3: CASSSTSGLDTDTQYF
DNA: TGTGCCAGCAGCTCTACTTCGGGACTAGATACAGATACGCAGTATTTT

size: -
J: TRBJ2-7
D: TRBD2
V: TRBV9
CDR3: CASSVGLAGGGEQYF
DNA: TGTGCCAGCAGCGTCGGACTAGCGGGAGGGGGCGAGCAGTACTTC

size: -
J: TRBJ2-1
D: -
V: TRBV25-1
CDR3: CASSESSALYNEQFF
DNA: TGTGCCAGCAGTGAATCTAGCGCCCTATACAATGAGCAGTTCTTC

size: -
J: TRBJ2-3
D: TRBD2
V: TRBV9
CDR3: CASSAYSSGRTDTQYF
DNA: TGTGCCAGCAGCGCCTATTCTAGCGGACGCACAGATACGCAGTATTTT

size: -
J: TRBJ2-1
D: -
V: TRBV7-8
CDR3: CASSLSTRYNEQFF
DNA: TGTGCCAGCAGCCTTTCGACTAGGTACAATGAGCAGTTCTTC

size: once
J: TRBJ1-4
D: -
V: TRBV2
CDR3: CASSLTGGGGEKLFF
DNA: TGTGCCAGCAGTCTCACGGGAGGAGGAGGTGAAAAACTGTTTTTT

size: -
J: TRBJ2-6
D: -
V: TRBV19
CDR3: CASSSTDSGANVLTF
DNA: TGTGCCAGTAGTAGCACAGACTCTGGGGCCAACGTCCTGACTTTC

size: once
J: TRBJ2-1
D: -
V: TRBV9
CDR3: CASSVVGDSYNEQFF
DNA: TGTGCCAGCAGCGTAGTAGGCGACAGCTACAATGAGCAGTTCTTC

size: -
J: TRBJ2-7
D: TRBD2
V: TRBV14
CDR3: CASSQDSASGRIREQYF
DNA: TGTGCCAGCAGCCAAGACTCGGCTAGCGGGAGAATACGCGAGCAGTACTTC

size: -
J: TRBJ1-1
D: TRBD1
V: TRBV10-3
CDR3: CAISAGQVNTEAFF
DNA: TGTGCCATCAGTGCGGGACAGGTGAACACTGAAGCTTTCTTT

size: -
J: TRBJ1-2
D: -
V: TRBV18
CDR3: CASSRGRGYGYTF
DNA: TGTGCCAGCTCACGCGGCAGGGGATACGGCTACACCTTC

size: -
J: TRBJ1-5
D: TRBD1
V: TRBV5-1
CDR3: CASRAGGEQPQHF
DNA: TGCGCCAGCAGGGCAGGGGGCGAACAGCCCCAGCATTTT

size: -
J: TRBJ2-5
D: TRBD2
V: TRBV7-9
CDR3: CASSSQLAEETQYF
DNA: TGTGCCAGCAGCTCCCAACTAGCGGAAGAGACCCAGTACTTC

size: -
J: TRBJ2-7
D: TRBD1
V: TRBV2
CDR3: CASSDGTGGYYEQYF
DNA: TGTGCCAGCAGCGACGGGACAGGGGGCTATTACGAGCAGTACTTC

size: -
J: TRBJ2-7
D: -
V: TRBV7-2
CDR3: CASSLVEGVGYEQYF
DNA: TGTGCCAGCAGCTTAGTTGAGGGAGTCGGCTACGAGCAGTACTTC

size: -
J: TRBJ1-4
D: -
V: TRBV6-6
CDR3: CASSYPIGQQNEKLFF
DNA: TGTGCCAGCAGTTACCCCATAGGACAGCAGAATGAAAAACTGTTTTTT

size: -
J: TRBJ1-1
D: -
V: TRBV19
CDR3: CAAQGRKEAFF
DNA: TGTGCCGCCCAGGGAAGGAAAGAGGCTTTCTTT

size: once
J: TRBJ2-7
D: -
V: TRBV27
CDR3: CASSLSAPYEQYF
DNA: TGTGCCAGCAGTTTATCTGCGCCATACGAGCAGTACTTC

size: -
J: TRBJ1-5
D: -
V: TRBV7-2
CDR3: CASSSGSGVNQPQHF
DNA: TGTGCCAGCAGCTCCGGGAGTGGGGTTAATCAGCCCCAGCATTTT

size: -
J: TRBJ2-6
D: TRBD2
V: TRBV6-5
CDR3: CASRLAGSGANVLTF
DNA: TGTGCCAGCAGATTAGCGGGGTCTGGGGCCAACGTCCTGACTTTC

size: -
J: TRBJ1-1
D: -
V: TRBV7-6
CDR3: CASSSITGNTEAFF
DNA: TGTGCCAGCAGCTCGATCACCGGGAACACTGAAGCTTTCTTT

size: -
J: TRBJ2-7
D: TRBD2
V: TRBV5-5
CDR3: CASSYRAGLRSYEQYF
DNA: TGTGCCAGCAGCTATAGAGCGGGACTACGGTCCTACGAGCAGTACTTC

size: once
J: TRBJ2-5
D: TRBD1
V: TRBV18
CDR3: CASSLQGAFETQYF
DNA: TGTGCCAGCTCACTACAGGGGGCTTTCGAGACCCAGTACTTC

size: -
J: TRBJ2-2
D: -
V: TRBV13
CDR3: CASSSRGYTGELFF
DNA: TGTGCCAGCAGCTCCAGGGGATACACCGGGGAGCTGTTTTTT

size: -
J: TRBJ2-1
D: -
V: TRBV7-8
CDR3: CASSLTQGWNNEQFF
DNA: TGTGCCAGCAGCTTAACGCAGGGGTGGAACAATGAGCAGTTCTTC

size: -
J: TRBJ2-5
D: -
V: TRBV4-1
CDR3: CASSPWKTTGQETQYF
DNA: TGCGCCAGCAGCCCCTGGAAAACTACCGGCCAAGAGACCCAGTACTTC